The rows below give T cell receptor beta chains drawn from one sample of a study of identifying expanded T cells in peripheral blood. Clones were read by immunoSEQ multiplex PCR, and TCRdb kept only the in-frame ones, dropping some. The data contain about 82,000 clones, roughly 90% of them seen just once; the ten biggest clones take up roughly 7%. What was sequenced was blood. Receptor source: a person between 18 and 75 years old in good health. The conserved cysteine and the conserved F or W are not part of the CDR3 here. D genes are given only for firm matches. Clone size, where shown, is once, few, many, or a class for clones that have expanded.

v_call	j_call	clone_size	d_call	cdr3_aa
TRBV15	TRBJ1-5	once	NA	ATSQGGTHSNQPQH
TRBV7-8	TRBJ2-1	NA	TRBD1	ASRRDRYNEQF
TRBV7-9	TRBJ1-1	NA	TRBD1	ASSPGTGPNTEAF
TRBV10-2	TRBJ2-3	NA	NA	ASSARGAGTDTQY
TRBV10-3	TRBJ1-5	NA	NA	AISETGMESNQPQH
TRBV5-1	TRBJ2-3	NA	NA	ASSSQGFADTQY
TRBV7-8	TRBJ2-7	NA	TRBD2	ASSFPSGRADEQY
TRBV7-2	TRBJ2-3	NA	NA	ASSLKDTQY
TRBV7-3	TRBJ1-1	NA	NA	ASSYHQGPNTEAF
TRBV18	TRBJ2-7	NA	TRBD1	ASSPLSRDRVWGEQY
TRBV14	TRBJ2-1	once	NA	ASSPLPENEQF
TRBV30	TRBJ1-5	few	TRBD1	AWSPGGAGSNQPQH
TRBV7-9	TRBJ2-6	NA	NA	ASRLGHISSGANVLT
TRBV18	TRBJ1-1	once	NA	ASSLVRGENTEAF
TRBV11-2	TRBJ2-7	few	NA	ASSKDGPTYEQY
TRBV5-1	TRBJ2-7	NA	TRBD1	ASSPGQPFGEQY
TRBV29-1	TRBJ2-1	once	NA	SVVAYEQF
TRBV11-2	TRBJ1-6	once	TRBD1	ASSLLTGEASPLH
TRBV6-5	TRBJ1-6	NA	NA	ASSSRRGSPLH
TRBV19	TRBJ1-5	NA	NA	ASSIAGGPYQPQH
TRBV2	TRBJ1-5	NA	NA	ASSEPHYSNQPQH
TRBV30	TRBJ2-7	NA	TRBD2	AWSREGGSSYEQY
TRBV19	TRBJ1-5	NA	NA	ASRWTSHRNQPQH
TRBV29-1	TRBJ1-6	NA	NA	SVWDGDNSPLH
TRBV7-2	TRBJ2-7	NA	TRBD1	ASSATRQGTEQY
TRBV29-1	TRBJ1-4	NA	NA	SVDYGNEKLF
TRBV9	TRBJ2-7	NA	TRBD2	ASSVGTSGYYEQY
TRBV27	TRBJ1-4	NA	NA	ASSGSRQAAEKLF
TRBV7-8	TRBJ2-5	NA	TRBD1	ASSYEGTGRETQY
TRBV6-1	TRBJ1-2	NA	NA	ASSDRGAYGYT
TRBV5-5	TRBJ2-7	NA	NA	ASSLSAGENYNEQY
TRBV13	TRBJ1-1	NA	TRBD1	ASSSRTGRVLTEAF
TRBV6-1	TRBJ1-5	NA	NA	ASRMGRINQPQH
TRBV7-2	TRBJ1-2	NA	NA	ASSLETTYGYT
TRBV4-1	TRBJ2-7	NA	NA	ASSQEQDGPYEQY
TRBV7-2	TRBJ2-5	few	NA	ASSLEPGGKTQY
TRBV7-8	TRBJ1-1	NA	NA	ASSPTVGGGRTEAF
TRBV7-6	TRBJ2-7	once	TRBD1	ASSLGRGQPYEQY
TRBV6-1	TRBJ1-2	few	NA	ASARGNYGYT
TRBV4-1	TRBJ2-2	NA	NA	ASSQVGVGELF
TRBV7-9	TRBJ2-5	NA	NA	ASSQGPQETQY
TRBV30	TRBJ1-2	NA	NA	AWSVPPINYGYT
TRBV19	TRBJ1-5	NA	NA	ASSRGGNSNQPQH
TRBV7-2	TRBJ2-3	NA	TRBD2	ASSLQAGEATDTQY
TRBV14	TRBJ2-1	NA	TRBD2	ASSQEVLAGYNEQF
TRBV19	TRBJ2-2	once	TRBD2	ASRSGTSVTGELF
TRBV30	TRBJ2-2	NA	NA	AWSTGSTGELF
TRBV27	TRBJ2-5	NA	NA	ASSPTGFIQTQY
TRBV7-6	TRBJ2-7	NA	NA	ASSLDRSYEQY
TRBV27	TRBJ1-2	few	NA	ASSPAGRSYGYT
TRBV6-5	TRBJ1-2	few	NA	ASSHKRTVDYGYT
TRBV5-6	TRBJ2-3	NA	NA	ASSLATGYLSPQY
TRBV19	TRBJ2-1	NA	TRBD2	ASSAPGRSGRADNEQF